What follows describes a single T cell receptor (beta chain). Its binding antigen is unknown. Per-nucleotide qualities are absent, and no much larger clonotype sits a single base away. Each collaborating institution followed its own protocols to collect whole blood in K2EDTA tubes. For TCRbeta analysis, collaborators shipped samples in one of three forms: frozen whole blood, isolated PBMCs, or DNA extracted from either of those sample types. TCRbeta CDR3 regions were amplified from genomic DNA by means of the immunoSEQ Assay, a bias-controlled multiplex PCR. From the authors' description of their analysis: Nucleated cell counts per sample were estimated from amplification of reference gene primers within the assay. To quantify the absolute abundance of each unique TCRbeta CDR3 rearrangement, sequence reads were collapsed and filtered. For each sample, productive Simpson clonality was calculated by taking the square root of Simpson's diversity index across productive rearrangements. Imported from immuneACCESS, the table was reduced by TCRdb to in-frame sequences with V and J called. These copies leave out some clones; in studies compared against another copy, an unresolved V gene accounts for under half, and the cause of the remainder is not known. From that table come the V and J calls and clone size; the DNA was used to work out D and trimming. This sample lists approximately 180,000 clones; 88% were detected once. Approximately 5.6% of the sample is in the top ten clones.

Reading the germline V gene gives CDR1 SGHTA and CDR2 FQGNSA. Its CDR3 holds 13 amino acids, cysteine through phenylalanine. Of all the DNA, just the CDR3 is kept, 39 bases in frame from base 1. At the junction V is shortened by 7 bases and J by 1 base; bases outside the gene matches: 2. The record originates from a study of blood T cell repertoires in COVID-19 (dated by TCRdb to 2020 to 2021). With respect to the entire study: Samples covering the acute and convalescent phases of COVID-19 were provided by collaborators in the United States, Italy and Spain. The prospective study material was composed of cDNA or gDNA derived from T cells, B-cell-depleted T cells, or PBMCs. Subjects who had been exposed to COVID-19, were actively infected with it, or had recovered from it provided the deeply sampled blood TCRbeta repertoires that made up the dataset. The repertoires were released in a freely available public database intended as a resource for research on the immune response to SARS-CoV-2. The samples were drawn from two sources: the first 160 participants of the ongoing ImmuneRACE study, and 1,200 or so subjects contributed by 6 global collaborators. Sample metadata almost always included a de-identified subject ID, COVID-19 status, age in years and sex. Where available, HLA class I and class II types were taken from metadata supplied by the sample provider and were not determined by assay-based typing.

Beyond this particular receptor, the publication reports: The amount of clinical and demographic metadata varied by source and participant and was provided uncurated.

The specimen was peripheral blood. The clonotype comes from a middle-aged man with active or convalescent COVID-19. This sequence uses TRBV7-2 and TRBJ1-2, with 8 bases in between that match TRBD1. The CDR3 sequence is CASKTGGNYGYTF. The sequenced DNA is TGTGCCAGCAAAACAGGGGGTAACTATGGCTACACCTTC.